The sequence of this T cell receptor (beta chain) was determined in a study of shared clonotypes between healthy human individuals. Study-level information: CD4 naive cells filled three plates per donor, CD4 memory three, CD8 naive two and CD8 memory one. Study-wide findings and caveats: Against clonotypes common to all four donors, non-shared ones had lower generation probabilities.

Terminally differentiated effector memory CD45RA+ cells were left out of the naive CD8 fraction, which was CD45RO-negative and positively selected for CCR7. Healthy HIV-negative adults with no recent acute infections or vaccinations were recruited as donors. Each donor was a Caucasian adult residing in Nashville, Tennessee. Profiling relied on immunoSEQ multiplex PCR, and the TCRdb table lists in-frame clones only, not all of them. The repertoire holds about 2.1 million clones, with over 85% as singletons. This clone has only one observation. Its antigen is as yet unknown. This receptor was identified in a man aged 18 to 29 in good health. Some clones in this sample may be carry-over from other donors' samples. The sample taken for sequencing was naive CD8+ T cells from PBMCs.

The CDR3 nucleotides are TGTGCCAGCAGCGTCTTCGATGGATTGGGGCGGCTCACAGATACGCAGTATTTT. It specifies CASSVFDGLGRLTDTQYF. This chain uses TRBV9 with TRBJ2-3; a possible D gene is TRBD1 (5 bases). Trimming cost V 2 bases and J 2 bases, with 21 bases left between them. Germline V gene lookup returns CDR1 SGDLS and CDR2 YYNGEE. This CDR3 has 18 residues.